This T cell receptor beta chain was identified in a study of cytomegalovirus exposure and HLA in healthy donors. Points from the study as a whole: An assumption of roughly uniform sequencing depth across donors underlay the presence/absence analyses.

The primer mix had 60 Vbeta and 13 Jbeta primers. Sequencing was performed with immunoSEQ multiplex PCR; in TCRdb, only in-frame clones are kept and a portion is missing. The sample data list more than 130,000 clones. Notes on this clone: Antigen specificity is unknown.

Germline values: CDR1 LNHNV, CDR2 YYDKDF (reference sequence). With 0 bases clipped from V and 3 bases from J, the junction kept 6 bases outside the gene matches. The CDR3 has 16 residues. The sequence was collected from a man in his forties in good health and CMV-seronegative. The chain recombines TRBV15 with TRBJ2-5; TRBD2 agrees at 8 bases. Sequences were obtained from PBMCs. CDR3 coding DNA: TGTGCCACCAGCAGAGATTATAACGGGGGGGAAGAGACCCAGTACTTC. This encodes CATSRDYNGGEETQYF.